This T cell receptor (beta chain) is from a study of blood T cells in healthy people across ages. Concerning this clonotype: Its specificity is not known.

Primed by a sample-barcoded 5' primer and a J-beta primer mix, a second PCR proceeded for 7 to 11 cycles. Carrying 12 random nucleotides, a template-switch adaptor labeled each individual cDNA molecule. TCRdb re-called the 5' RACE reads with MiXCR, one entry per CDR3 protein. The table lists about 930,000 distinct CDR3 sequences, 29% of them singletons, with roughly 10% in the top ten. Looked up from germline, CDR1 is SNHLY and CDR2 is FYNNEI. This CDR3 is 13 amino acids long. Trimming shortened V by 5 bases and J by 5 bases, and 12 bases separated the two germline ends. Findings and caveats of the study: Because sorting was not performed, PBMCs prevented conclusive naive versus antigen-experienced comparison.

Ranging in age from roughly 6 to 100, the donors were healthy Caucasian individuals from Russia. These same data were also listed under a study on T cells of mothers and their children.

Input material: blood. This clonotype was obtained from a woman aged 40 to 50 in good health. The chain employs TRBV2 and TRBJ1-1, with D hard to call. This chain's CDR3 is CASSLGSWTEAFF. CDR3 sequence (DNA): TGTGCCAGCAGTCTGGGGAGTTGGACTGAAGCTTTCTTT.